A single TCR beta chain is shown here with its context. Its target is unknown. Assay: immunoSEQ multiplex PCR; the TCRdb copy retains only in-frame clones and omits some. Here the sample spans fewer than 80,000 clones, roughly nine tenths being singletons. These data originate in a study of OX40 agonist ivuxolimab in advanced cancers. Looked up from germline, CDR1 is MNHEY and CDR2 is SVGAGI. The CDR3 runs to 14 residues. Study-wide results and caveats: Near-lowest levels of clonal expansion characterized partial responders at 0.1-3.0 mg/kg. Some nonresponders additionally presented with little normalized T-cell clonal expansion.

Sequences were derived from CD4+ or CD8+ T cells sorted from blood, sampled in a trial of the OX40 agonist ivuxolimab. The V and J genes are TRBV6-5 and TRBJ2-5; either TRBD1 or TRBD2 may supply D (5 bases each). Judging by the DNA end, TRBJ2-7 fits better; the J call may be wrong. This TCR derives from an adult with an advanced solid tumor such as melanoma, head and neck, liver or kidney cancer. The CDR3 sequence: CASSYEGIEGEQYF. For the CDR3, the DNA is TGTGCCAGCAGTTACGAGGGGATCGAGGGCGAGCAGTACTTC.